This entry describes one T cell receptor beta chain. The entry originates in a study of blood T cell repertoires in COVID-19. In the authors' methods: Researchers report that nucleated cell counts were estimated from reference gene primer amplification. Data came from immunoSEQ multiplex PCR; TCRdb stores just in-frame clones and leaves some out. V and J calls plus clone size are reproduced from that table; the DNA served to infer D and trimming. The sample records about 120,000 clones, roughly 79% being singletons. The CDR3 is 11 residues long. Germline CDR1 GTSNPN, CDR2 SVGIG (reference sequence). V lost 7 bases and J lost 5, with 11 bases in between.

The clonotype originates from a human donor in a cohort sampled during active COVID-19. The chain couples TRBV30 to TRBJ1-1; D gene uncertain. Input material: peripheral blood. The CDR3 DNA sequence: TGTGCCTCCGGTCGGCGGACTGAAGCTTTCTTT. Protein product: CASGRRTEAFF.